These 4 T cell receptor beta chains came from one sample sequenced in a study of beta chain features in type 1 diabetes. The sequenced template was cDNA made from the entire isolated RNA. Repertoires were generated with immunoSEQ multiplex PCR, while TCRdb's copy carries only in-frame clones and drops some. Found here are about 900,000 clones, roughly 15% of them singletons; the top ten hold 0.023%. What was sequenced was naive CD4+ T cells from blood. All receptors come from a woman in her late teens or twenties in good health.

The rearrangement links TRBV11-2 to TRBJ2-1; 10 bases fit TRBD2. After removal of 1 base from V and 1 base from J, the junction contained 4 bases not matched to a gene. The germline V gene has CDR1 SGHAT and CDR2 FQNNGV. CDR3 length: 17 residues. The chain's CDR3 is CASSLGGTSASYNEQFF. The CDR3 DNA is TGTGCCAGCAGCTTAGGGGGGACTAGCGCTTCCTACAATGAGCAGTTCTTC.

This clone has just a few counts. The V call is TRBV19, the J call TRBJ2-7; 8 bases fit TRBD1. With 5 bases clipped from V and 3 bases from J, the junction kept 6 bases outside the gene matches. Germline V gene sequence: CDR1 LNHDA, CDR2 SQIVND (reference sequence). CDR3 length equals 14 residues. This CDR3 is CASSLDRASYEQYF. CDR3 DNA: TGTGCCAGTAGTTTGGACAGGGCGAGCTACGAGCAGTACTTC. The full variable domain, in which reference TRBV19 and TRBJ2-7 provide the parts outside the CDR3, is DGGITQSPKYLFRKEGQNVTLSCEQNLNHDAMYWYRQDPGQGLRLIYYSQIVNDFQKGDIAEGYSVSREKKESFPLTVTSAQKNPTAFYLCASSLDRASYEQYFGPGTRLTVT.

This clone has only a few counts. The CDR3 region is CATATRSADTQYF. In nucleotides, the CDR3 is TGCGCCACCGCGACTAGAAGTGCAGATACGCAGTATTTT. This chain joins TRBV5-1 and TRBJ2-3; a possible D gene is TRBD2 (6 bases). CDR1 and CDR2 from the germline V gene are SGHRS and YFSETQ. The V end lost 9 bases, the J end lost 4 bases, and 15 bases lay between the germline ends. The CDR3 is 13 amino acids.

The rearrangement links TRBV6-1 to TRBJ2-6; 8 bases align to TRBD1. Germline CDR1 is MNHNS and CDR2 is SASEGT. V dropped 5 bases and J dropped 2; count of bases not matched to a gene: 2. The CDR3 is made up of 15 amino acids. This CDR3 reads CASSTRGPGANVLTF. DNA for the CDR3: TGTGCCAGCAGTACCAGGGGGCCTGGGGCCAACGTCCTGACTTTC.